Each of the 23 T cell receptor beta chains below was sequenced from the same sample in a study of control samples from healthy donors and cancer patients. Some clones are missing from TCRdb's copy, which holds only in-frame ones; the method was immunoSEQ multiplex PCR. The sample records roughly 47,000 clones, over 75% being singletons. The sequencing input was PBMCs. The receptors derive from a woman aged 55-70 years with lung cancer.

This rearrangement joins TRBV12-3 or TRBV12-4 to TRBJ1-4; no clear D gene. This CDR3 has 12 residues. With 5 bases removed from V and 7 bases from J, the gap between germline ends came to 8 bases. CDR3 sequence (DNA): TGTGCCAGCAGTCCTGATGGTGAAAAACTGTTTTTT. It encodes CASSPDGEKLFF.

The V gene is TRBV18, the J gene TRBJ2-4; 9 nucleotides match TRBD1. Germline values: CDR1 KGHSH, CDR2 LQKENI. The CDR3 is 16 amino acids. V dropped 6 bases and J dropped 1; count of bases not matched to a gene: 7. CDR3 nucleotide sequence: TGTGCCAGCTCCCCGAGGGACAGGGACGCCAAAAACATTCAGTACTTC. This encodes CASSPRDRDAKNIQYF.

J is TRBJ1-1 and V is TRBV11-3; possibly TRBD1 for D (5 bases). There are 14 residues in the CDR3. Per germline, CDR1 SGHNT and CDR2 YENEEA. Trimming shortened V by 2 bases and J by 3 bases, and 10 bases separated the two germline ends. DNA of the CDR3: TGTGCCAGCAGCTTATCGGGGCCGGACACTGAAGCTTTCTTT. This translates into CASSLSGPDTEAFF.

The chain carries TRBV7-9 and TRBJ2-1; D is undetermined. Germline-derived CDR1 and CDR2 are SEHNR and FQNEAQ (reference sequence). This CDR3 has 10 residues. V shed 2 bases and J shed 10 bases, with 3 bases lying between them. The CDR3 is CASSLIEQFF. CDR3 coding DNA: TGTGCCAGCAGCTTAATAGAGCAGTTCTTC.

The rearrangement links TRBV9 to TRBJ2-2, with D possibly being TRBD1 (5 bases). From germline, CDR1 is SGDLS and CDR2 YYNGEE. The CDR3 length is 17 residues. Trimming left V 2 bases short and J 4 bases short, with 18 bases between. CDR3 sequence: CASSVLQGGFGTGELFF. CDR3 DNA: TGTGCCAGCAGCGTCCTCCAGGGTGGTTTTGGCACCGGGGAGCTGTTTTTT. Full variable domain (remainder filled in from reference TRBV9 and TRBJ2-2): DSGVTQTPKHLITATGQRVTLRCSPRSGDLSVYWYQQSLDQGLQFLIQYYNGEERAKGNILERFSAQQFPDLHSELNLSSLELGDSALYFCASSVLQGGFGTGELFFGEGSRLTVL.

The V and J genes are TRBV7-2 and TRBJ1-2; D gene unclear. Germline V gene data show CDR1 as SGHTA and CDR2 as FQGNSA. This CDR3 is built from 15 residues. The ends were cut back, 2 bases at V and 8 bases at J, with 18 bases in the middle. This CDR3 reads CASSLIRWEADGYTF. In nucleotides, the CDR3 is TGTGCCAGCAGCTTAATTCGGTGGGAGGCAGACGGCTACACCTTC.

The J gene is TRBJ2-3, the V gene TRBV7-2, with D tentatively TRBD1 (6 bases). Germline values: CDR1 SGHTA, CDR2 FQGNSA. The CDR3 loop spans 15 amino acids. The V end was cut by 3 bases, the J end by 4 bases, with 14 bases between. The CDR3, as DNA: TGTGCCAGCAGCTTCAACAGGGAGAGCGCAGATACGCAGTATTTT. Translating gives CASSFNRESADTQYF.

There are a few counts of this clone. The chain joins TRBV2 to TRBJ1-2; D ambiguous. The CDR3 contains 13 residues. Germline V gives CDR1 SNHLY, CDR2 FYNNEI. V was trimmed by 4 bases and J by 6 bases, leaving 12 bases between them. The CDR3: CASSVGGNDGYTF. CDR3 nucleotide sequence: TGTGCCAGCAGTGTAGGAGGGAACGATGGCTACACCTTC.

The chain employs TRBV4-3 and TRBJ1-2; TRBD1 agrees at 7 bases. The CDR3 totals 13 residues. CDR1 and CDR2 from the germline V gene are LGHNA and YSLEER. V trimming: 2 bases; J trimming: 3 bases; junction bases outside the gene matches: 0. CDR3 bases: TGCGCCAGCAGCCAAACAGGGGACTATGGCTACACCTTC. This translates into CASSQTGDYGYTF.

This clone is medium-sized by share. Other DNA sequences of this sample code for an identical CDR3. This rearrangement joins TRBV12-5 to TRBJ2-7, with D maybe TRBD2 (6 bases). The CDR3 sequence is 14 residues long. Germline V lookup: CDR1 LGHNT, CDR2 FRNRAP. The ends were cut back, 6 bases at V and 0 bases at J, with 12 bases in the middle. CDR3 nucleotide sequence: TGTGCTAGTGGGGGGGGTTTGAGCTCCTACGAGCAGTACTTC. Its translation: CASGGGLSSYEQYF.

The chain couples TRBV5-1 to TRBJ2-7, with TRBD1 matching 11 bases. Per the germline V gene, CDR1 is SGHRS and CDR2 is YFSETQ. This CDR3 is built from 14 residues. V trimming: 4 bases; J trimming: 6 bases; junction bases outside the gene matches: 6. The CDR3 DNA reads TGCGCCAGCAGCAGGACAGGGGGCCCCTTCGAGCAGTACTTC. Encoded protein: CASSRTGGPFEQYF.

In DNA form, the CDR3 reads TGTGCCAGCAGCGTAGATGATAGCGGATACGAGCAGTACTTC. Translating gives CASSVDDSGYEQYF. V gene TRBV9 combines with J gene TRBJ2-7; D might be TRBD2 (6 bases). This CDR3 has 14 residues. Trimming cost V 0 bases and J 4 bases, with 11 bases left between them. Germline V CDR1 and CDR2: SGDLS, YYNGEE.

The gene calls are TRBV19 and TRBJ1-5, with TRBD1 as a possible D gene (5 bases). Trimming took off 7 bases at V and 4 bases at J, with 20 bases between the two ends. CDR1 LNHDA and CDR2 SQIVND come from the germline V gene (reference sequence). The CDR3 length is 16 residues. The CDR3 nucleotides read TGTGCCAGTACTAGCCGGGGAGGGGTGGAAAATCAGCCCCAGCATTTT. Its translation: CASTSRGGVENQPQHF. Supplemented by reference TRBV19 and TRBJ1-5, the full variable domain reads DGGITQSPKYLFRKEGQNVTLSCEQNLNHDAMYWYRQDPGQGLRLIYYSQIVNDFQKGDIAEGYSVSREKKESFPLTVTSAQKNPTAFYLCASTSRGGVENQPQHFGDGTRLSIL.

CDR3 loop: CASGLTAGGGWNEQFF. The CDR3 DNA reads TGTGCTAGTGGTTTAACGGCGGGAGGAGGTTGGAACGAGCAGTTCTTC. The chain links TRBV12-5 to TRBJ2-1; 8 bases are shared with TRBD2. This CDR3 comprises 16 residues. After removal of 3 bases from V and 10 bases from J, the junction contained 14 bases not matched to a gene. Germline V CDR1 and CDR2: LGHNT, FRNRAP.

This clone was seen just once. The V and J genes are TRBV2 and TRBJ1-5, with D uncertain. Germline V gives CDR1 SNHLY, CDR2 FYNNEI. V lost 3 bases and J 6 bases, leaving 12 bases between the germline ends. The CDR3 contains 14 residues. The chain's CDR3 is CASSDIGFGQPQHF. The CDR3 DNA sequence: TGTGCCAGCAGTGATATAGGGTTTGGTCAGCCCCAGCATTTT.

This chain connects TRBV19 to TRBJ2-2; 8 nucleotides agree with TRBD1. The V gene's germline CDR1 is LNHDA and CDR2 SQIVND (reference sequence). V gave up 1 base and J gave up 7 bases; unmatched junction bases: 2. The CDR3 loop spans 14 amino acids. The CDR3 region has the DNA TGTGCCAGTAGTATAGGACAGGGGTTCGGGGAGCTGTTTTTT. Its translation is CASSIGQGFGELFF. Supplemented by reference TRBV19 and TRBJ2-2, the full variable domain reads DGGITQSPKYLFRKEGQNVTLSCEQNLNHDAMYWYRQDPGQGLRLIYYSQIVNDFQKGDIAEGYSVSREKKESFPLTVTSAQKNPTAFYLCASSIGQGFGELFFGEGSRLTVL.

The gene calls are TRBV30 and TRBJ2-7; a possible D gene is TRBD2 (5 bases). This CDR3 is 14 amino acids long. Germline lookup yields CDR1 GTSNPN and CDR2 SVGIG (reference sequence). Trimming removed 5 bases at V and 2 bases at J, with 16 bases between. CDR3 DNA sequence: TGTGCCTGGGGAAGGGCGGGTCCGACCTACGAGCAGTACTTC. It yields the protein CAWGRAGPTYEQYF.

The CDR3 nucleotides read TGCGCCAGCAGCGGTCGAGGAGAGACCCAGTACTTC. Its protein is CASSGRGETQYF. This rearrangement joins TRBV5-1 to TRBJ2-5; D unclear. Germline loops: CDR1 SGHRS, CDR2 YFSETQ. The germline V and J ends were trimmed by 4 bases and 4 bases, with 8 bases remaining between them. The length of the CDR3 is 12 residues.

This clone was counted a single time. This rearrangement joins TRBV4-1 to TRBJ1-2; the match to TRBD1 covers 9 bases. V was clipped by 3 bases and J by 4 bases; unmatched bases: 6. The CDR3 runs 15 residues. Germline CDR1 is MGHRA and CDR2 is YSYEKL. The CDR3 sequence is CASSQRTGGAYGYTF. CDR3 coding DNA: TGCGCCAGCAGCCAGAGAACAGGGGGCGCCTATGGCTACACCTTC.

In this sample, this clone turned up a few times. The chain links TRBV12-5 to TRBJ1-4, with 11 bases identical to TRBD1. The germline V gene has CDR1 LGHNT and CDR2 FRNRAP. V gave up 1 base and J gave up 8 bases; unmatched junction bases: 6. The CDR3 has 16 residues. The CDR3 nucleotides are TGTGCTAGTGGTTTGGGGACAGGGGGCGGTTCGGAAAAACTGTTTTTT. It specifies CASGLGTGGGSEKLFF.

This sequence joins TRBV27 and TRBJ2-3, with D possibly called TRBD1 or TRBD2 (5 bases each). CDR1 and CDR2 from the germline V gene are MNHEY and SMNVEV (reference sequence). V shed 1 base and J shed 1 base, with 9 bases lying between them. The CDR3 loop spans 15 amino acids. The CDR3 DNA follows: TGTGCCAGCAGTTTATGGGGGAGCGGCACAGATACGCAGTATTTT. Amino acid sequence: CASSLWGSGTDTQYF.

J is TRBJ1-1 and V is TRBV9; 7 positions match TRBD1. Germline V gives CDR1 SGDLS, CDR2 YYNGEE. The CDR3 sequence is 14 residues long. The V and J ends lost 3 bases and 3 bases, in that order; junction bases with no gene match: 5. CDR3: CASSAGTGDTEAFF. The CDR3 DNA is TGTGCCAGCAGCGCCGGAACAGGGGACACTGAAGCTTTCTTT.

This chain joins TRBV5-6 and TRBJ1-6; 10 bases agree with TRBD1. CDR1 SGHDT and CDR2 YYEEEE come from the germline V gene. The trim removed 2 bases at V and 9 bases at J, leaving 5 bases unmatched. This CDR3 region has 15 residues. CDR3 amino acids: CASSFLGTGASPLHF. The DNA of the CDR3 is TGTGCCAGCAGCTTTCTTGGGACAGGGGCTTCACCCCTCCACTTT.